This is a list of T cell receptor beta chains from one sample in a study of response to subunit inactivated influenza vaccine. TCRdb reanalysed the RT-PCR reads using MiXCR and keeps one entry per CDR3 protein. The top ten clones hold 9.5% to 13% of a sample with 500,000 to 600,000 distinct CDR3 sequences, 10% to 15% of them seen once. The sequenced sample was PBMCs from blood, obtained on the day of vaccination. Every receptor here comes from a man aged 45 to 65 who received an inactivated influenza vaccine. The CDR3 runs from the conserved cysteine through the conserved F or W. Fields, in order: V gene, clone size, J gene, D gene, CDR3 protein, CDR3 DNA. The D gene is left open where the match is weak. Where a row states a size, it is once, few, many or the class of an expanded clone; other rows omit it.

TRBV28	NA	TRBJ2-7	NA	CASRDTSSYEQYF	TGTGCCAGCAGGGACACAAGCTCCTACGAGCAGTACTTC
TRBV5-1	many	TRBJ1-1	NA	CASSLTEGRNTEAFF	TGCGCCAGCAGCTTGACAGAGGGGCGAAACACTGAAGCTTTCTTT
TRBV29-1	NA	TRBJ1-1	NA	CSVDHSYAFF	TGCAGCGTTGATCATTCATACGCTTTCTTT
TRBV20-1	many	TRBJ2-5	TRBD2	CSTEGLVQETQYF	TGCAGTACCGAGGGACTAGTTCAAGAGACCCAGTACTTC
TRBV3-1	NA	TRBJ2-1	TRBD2	CASSQDGLAGGPNNEQFF	TGTGCCAGCAGCCAAGATGGACTAGCGGGAGGCCCCAACAATGAGCAGTTCTTC
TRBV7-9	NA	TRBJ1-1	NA	CASSFPTDSMNTEAFF	TGTGCCAGCAGCTTCCCGACGGACTCCATGAACACTGAAGCTTTCTTT
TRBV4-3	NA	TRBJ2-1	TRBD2	CASSQDSLADIYNEQFF	TGCGCCAGCAGCCAAGATTCACTAGCGGACATCTACAATGAGCAGTTCTTC
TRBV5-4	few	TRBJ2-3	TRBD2	CASSSSTSGSGDTQYF	TGTGCCAGCAGCTCATCGACTAGCGGGAGCGGGGATACGCAGTATTTT
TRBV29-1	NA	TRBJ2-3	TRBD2	CSVGGLAGAYTQYF	TGCAGCGTTGGAGGACTAGCGGGGGCATATACGCAGTATTTT
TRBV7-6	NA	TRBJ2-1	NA	CASSSAPEPGANEQFF	TGTGCCAGCAGCTCAGCCCCCGAACCGGGGGCTAATGAGCAGTTCTTC
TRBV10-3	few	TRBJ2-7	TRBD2	CAIRELAGSSYEQYF	TGTGCCATCAGGGAGCTAGCGGGGTCATCCTACGAGCAGTACTTC
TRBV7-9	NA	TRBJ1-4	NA	CASSTTGTAGEKLFF	TGTGCCAGCAGCACAACCGGGACCGCGGGTGAAAAACTGTTTTTT
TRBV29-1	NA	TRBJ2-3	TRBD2	CSVGAASGAGDTQYF	TGCAGCGTGGGGGCGGCTAGCGGGGCCGGGGATACGCAGTATTTT
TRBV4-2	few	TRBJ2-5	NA	CASSPPLKKETQYF	TGTGCCAGCAGCCCCCCTTTGAAAAAAGAGACCCAGTACTTC
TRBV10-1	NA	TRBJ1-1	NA	CASSAYLGRNTEAFF	TGCGCCAGCAGTGCCTACCTGGGACGGAACACTGAAGCTTTCTTT
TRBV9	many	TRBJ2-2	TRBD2	CASSGGGSATGELFF	TGTGCCAGCAGCGGGGGGGGGTCAGCAACCGGGGAGCTGTTTTTT
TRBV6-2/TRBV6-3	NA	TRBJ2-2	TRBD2	CASRQLAGGRYTGELFF	TGTGCCAGCAGACAACTAGCGGGGGGGCGATACACCGGGGAGCTGTTTTTT
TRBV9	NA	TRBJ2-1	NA	CASSVGRLGGTGNEQFF	TGTGCCAGCAGCGTTGGAAGACTAGGCGGGACTGGCAATGAGCAGTTCTTC
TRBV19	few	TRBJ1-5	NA	CASSKDPFASSYSNQPQHF	TGTGCCAGTAGTAAAGATCCCTTCGCCAGCTCCTATAGCAATCAGCCCCAGCATTTT
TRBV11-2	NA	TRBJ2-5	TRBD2	CASSAGTSGGAGETQYF	TGTGCCAGCAGCGCCGGGACTAGCGGGGGGGCCGGAGAGACCCAGTACTTC
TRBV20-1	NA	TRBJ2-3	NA	CSARGVGPYKNTDTQYF	TGCAGTGCTAGGGGGGTAGGACCCTACAAAAACACAGATACGCAGTATTTT
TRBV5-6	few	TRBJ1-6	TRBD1	CASNFRSGTGHSPLHF	TGTGCCAGCAACTTCAGATCCGGGACAGGACATTCACCCCTCCACTTT
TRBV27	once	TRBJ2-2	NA	CASSLLDRSTGELFF	TGTGCCAGCAGTTTATTGGACAGATCCACCGGGGAGCTGTTTTTT
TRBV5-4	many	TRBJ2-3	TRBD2	CASSPPSGSTDTQYF	TGTGCCAGCAGCCCCCCTAGCGGGAGTACAGATACGCAGTATTTT
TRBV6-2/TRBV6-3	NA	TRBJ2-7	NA	CASSYQASRNYEQYF	TGTGCCAGCAGTTACCAGGCTAGCAGGAACTACGAGCAGTACTTC
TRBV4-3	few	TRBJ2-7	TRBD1	CASSSDRGIYEQYF	TGCGCCAGCAGCTCCGACAGGGGTATCTACGAGCAGTACTTC
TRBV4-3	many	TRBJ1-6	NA	CASSQDGHLPNSPLHF	TGCGCCAGCAGCCAAGATGGACACCTTCCCAATTCACCCCTCCACTTT
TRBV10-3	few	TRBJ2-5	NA	CAISRQVGQETQYF	TGTGCCATCAGCCGACAAGTAGGCCAAGAGACCCAGTACTTC